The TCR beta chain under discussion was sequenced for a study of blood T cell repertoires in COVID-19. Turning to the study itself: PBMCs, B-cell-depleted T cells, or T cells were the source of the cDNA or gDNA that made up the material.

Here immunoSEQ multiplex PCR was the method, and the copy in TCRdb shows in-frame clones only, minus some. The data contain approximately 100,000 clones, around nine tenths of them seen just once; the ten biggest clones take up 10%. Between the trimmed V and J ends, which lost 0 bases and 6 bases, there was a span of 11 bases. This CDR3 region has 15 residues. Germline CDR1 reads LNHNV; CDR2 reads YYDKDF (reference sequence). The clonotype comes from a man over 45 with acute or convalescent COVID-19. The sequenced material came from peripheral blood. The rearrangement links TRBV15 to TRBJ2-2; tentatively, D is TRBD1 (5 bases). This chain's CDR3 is CATSRDKRTSGELFF. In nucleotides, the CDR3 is TGTGCCACCAGCAGAGATAAAAGGACATCCGGGGAGCTGTTTTTT.